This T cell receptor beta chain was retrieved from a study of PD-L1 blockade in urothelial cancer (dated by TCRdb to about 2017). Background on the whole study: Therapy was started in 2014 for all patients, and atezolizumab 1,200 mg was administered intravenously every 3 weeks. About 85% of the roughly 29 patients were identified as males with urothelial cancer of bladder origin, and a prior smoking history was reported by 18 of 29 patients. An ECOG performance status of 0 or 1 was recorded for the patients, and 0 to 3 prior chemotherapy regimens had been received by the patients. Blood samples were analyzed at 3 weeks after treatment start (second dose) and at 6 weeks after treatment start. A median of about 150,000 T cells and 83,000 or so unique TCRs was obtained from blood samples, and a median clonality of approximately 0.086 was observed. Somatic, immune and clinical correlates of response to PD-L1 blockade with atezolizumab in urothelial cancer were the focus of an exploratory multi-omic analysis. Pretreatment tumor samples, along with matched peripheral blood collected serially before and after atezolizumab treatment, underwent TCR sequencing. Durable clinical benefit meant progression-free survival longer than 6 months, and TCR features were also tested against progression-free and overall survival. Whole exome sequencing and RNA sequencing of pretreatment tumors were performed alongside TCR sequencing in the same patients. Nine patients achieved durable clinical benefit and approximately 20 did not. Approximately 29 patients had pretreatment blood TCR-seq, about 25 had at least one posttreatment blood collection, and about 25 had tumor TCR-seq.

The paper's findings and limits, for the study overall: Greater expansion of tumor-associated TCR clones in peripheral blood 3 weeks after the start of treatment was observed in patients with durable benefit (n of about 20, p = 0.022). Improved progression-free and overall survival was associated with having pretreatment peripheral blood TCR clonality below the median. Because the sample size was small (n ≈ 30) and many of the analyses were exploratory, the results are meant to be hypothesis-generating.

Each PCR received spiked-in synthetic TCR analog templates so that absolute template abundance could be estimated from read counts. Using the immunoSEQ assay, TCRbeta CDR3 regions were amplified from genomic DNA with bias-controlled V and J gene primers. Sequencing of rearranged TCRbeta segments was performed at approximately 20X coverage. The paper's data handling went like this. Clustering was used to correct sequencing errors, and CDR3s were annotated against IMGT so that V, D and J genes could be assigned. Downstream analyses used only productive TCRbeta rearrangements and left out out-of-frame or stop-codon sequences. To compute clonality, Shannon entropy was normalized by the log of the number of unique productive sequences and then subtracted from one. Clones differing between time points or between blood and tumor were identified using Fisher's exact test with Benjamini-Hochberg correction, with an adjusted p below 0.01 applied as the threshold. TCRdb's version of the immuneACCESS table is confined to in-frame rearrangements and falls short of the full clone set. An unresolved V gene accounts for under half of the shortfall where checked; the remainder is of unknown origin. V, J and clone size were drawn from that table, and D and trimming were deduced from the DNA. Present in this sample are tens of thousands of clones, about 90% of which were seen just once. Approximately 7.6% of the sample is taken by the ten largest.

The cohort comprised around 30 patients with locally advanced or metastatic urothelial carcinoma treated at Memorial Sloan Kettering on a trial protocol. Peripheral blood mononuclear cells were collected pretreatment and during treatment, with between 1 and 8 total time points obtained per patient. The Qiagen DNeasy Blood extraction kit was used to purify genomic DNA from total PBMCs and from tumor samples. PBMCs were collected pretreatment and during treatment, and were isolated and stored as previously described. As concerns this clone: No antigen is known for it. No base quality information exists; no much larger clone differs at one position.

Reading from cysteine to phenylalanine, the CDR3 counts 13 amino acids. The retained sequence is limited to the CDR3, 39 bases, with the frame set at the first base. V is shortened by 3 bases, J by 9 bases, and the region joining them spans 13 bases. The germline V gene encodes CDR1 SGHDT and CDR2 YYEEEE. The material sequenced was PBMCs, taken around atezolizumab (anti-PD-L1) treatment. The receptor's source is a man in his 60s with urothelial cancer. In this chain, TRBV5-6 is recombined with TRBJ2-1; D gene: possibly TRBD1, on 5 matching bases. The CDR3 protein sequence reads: CASSSWTLGEQFF. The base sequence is TGTGCCAGCAGCTCATGGACATTGGGTGAGCAGTTCTTC.